The 21 T cell receptor beta chains presented below share a single source sample, sequenced in a study of blood T cells in healthy people across ages. Together with a sample-barcoded 5' primer, a J-beta primer mix was included in a second PCR lasting roughly 6 to 12 cycles. MiXCR was run by TCRdb on the 5' RACE reads, yielding one entry per CDR3 protein. Counted here are 650,000 to 950,000 distinct CDR3 sequences, 40% to 50% occurring once; the ten biggest clones make up about a fifth. The sequenced sample consisted of blood. These receptors were obtained from a man aged 55 to 69 in good health.

This clonotype has at least ten counts. The chain links TRBV6-6 to TRBJ1-1; a weak D match, TRBD1 (5 bases). V was trimmed by 3 bases and J by 4 bases, leaving 15 bases between them. The CDR3 runs 15 residues. From germline, CDR1 is MNHNY and CDR2 SVGAGI (reference sequence). Written as DNA, the CDR3 is TGTGCCAGCAGTTATGGGCAGGGAATTAGCACTGAAGCTTTCTTT. Protein: CASSYGQGISTEAFF.

V and J are TRBV15 and TRBJ2-1; D unresolved. In germline, CDR1 is LNHNV, CDR2 YYDKDF (reference sequence). The CDR3 is 14 residues long. Trimming took off 0 bases at V and 7 bases at J, with 10 bases between the two ends. The CDR3 loop is CATSRDCQVNEQFF. DNA of the CDR3: TGTGCCACCAGCAGAGATTGCCAAGTTAATGAGCAGTTCTTC.

The chain links TRBV20-1 to TRBJ1-1, with 8 bases that match TRBD1. CDR3 length equals 14 residues. Trimming cost V 3 bases and J 3 bases; bases outside gene matches: 6. Per germline, CDR1 DFQATT and CDR2 SNEGSKA (reference sequence). This CDR3 reads CSASPRQGYTEAFF. The CDR3 coding sequence is TGCAGTGCTAGCCCCCGACAGGGGTACACTGAAGCTTTCTTT.

This clonotype was counted a single time. This chain connects TRBV12-3 or TRBV12-4 to TRBJ2-5, with D maybe TRBD2 (6 bases). The CDR3 is 17 residues long. The V gene lost 5 bases and the J gene lost 4 bases, with 23 bases spanning the gap. As DNA, the CDR3 is TGTGCCAGCAGTCCCCGGGGGAGCCCACCTATGGGAGAGACCCAGTACTTC. Encoded protein: CASSPRGSPPMGETQYF.

The V call is TRBV27, the J call TRBJ1-6, with TRBD1 matching over 8 bases. V trimming: 6 bases; J trimming: 7 bases; junction bases outside the gene matches: 8. This CDR3 region has 15 residues. The germline V gene has CDR1 MNHEY and CDR2 SMNVEV (reference sequence). The CDR3 nucleotides read TGTGCCAGCAGCCAGGGACAGGCCAGGAATTCACCCCTCCACTTT. This translates into CASSQGQARNSPLHF.

The table lists this clonotype with many counts. The rearrangement links TRBV6-2 or TRBV6-3 to TRBJ2-4; 7 nucleotides line up with TRBD2. The CDR3 extends over 16 amino acids. Germline lookup yields CDR1 MNHEY and CDR2 SVGEGT. V gave up 5 bases and J gave up 6 bases; unmatched junction bases: 13. The CDR3, as DNA: TGTGCCAGCAGTATCCTGGGGAGGGGAAGGCTAAACATTCAGTACTTC. This encodes CASSILGRGRLNIQYF.

This clonotype has a count of ten or more. V is TRBV20-1 and J is TRBJ1-5, with 9 bases matching TRBD1. This CDR3 contains 17 residues. V shed 4 bases, J shed 0 bases, and the junction held 10 bases outside the gene matches. Per germline, CDR1 DFQATT and CDR2 SNEGSKA (reference sequence). Here the CDR3 DNA reads TGCAGTGCTATAAACCCGGGACAGGGTTATAGCAATCAGCCCCAGCATTTT. It is translated as CSAINPGQGYSNQPQHF.

This clonotype was seen at least ten times. This chain joins TRBV5-4 and TRBJ1-2; the D is unclear. There are 14 residues in the CDR3. With 5 bases removed from V and 5 bases from J, the gap between germline ends came to 16 bases. The V gene's germline CDR1 is SGHNT and CDR2 YYREEE (reference sequence). CDR3 nucleotide sequence: TGTGCCAGCAGAGGCCGGCCCTCGGATTATGGCTACACCTTC. Translating gives CASRGRPSDYGYTF.

This sequence joins TRBV29-1 and TRBJ1-2; no clear D gene. The CDR3 loop spans 12 amino acids. Germline values: CDR1 SQVTM, CDR2 ANQGSEA. Trimming pared 3 bases from V and 4 bases from J, leaving 9 bases between. CDR3 bases: TGCAGCGTTGATGAGCAGGTCTATGGCTACACCTTC. Its protein is CSVDEQVYGYTF.

This CDR3 is CASSTDRAPYNEQFF. CDR3 DNA: TGTGCCAGCAGTACCGACAGGGCTCCCTACAATGAGCAGTTCTTC. This sequence joins TRBV27 and TRBJ2-1, with 7 bases that match TRBD1. The CDR3 sequence is 15 residues long. Unmatched junction bases numbered 6, after V lost 5 bases and J lost 2 bases. The germline gives CDR1 MNHEY, CDR2 SMNVEV (reference sequence).

Comment on this clonotype: Mismatch with germline at one junction end may stem from a read error. The chain carries TRBV20-1 and TRBJ2-4; 8 bases line up with TRBD1. The germline CDR1 and CDR2 sequences are DFQATT and SNEGSKA (reference sequence). This CDR3 has 14 residues. The DNA of the CDR3 is TGCAGTGTTAGAGTGCAGGGGGCTGTGGACATTCAGTACTTC. Translation: CSVRVQGAVDIQYF.

The rearrangement joins TRBV7-8 to TRBJ1-1; possible D gene TRBD1, 6 bases. Germline V gene lookup returns CDR1 SGHVS and CDR2 FQNEAQ. Trimming took off 7 bases at V and 0 bases at J, with 15 bases between the two ends. The CDR3 is 15 amino acids. The CDR3 DNA reads as TGTGCCAGCACCCAACAGGGAGCCATGAACACTGAAGCTTTCTTT. Its translation: CASTQQGAMNTEAFF.

This clonotype was recorded at least ten times. V and J are TRBV4-3 and TRBJ2-5, with D tentatively TRBD1 or TRBD2 (5 bases each). Germline values: CDR1 LGHNA, CDR2 YSLEER. Between the trimmed V and J ends, which lost 0 bases and 5 bases, there was a span of 7 bases. This CDR3 has 13 residues. The CDR3 sequence: CASSQDRDETQYF. The DNA of the CDR3 is TGCGCCAGCAGCCAAGATAGGGACGAGACCCAGTACTTC.

This clonotype was observed a handful of times. J is TRBJ1-1 and V is TRBV18; D gene ambiguous. Looked up from germline, CDR1 is KGHSH and CDR2 is LQKENI. Trimming removed 4 bases from V and 4 bases from J, with 10 bases in between. This CDR3 comprises 13 residues. As DNA, the CDR3 is TGTGCCAGCTCACGCGGCTTGGGCACTGAAGCTTTCTTT. This translates into CASSRGLGTEAFF.

On this clonotype: One end of the junction varies from germline; a read error may be responsible. V is TRBV7-6 and J is TRBJ2-5; D perhaps matches TRBD2 (5 bases). The CDR3 runs 14 residues. Germline loops: CDR1 SGHVS, CDR2 FNYEAQ. For the CDR3, the DNA is TGTGCCAGCAGCTTTGAAAGTCGGGGAGAGACCCGGTACTTC. It codes for CASSFESRGETRYF.

A few counts support this clonotype. The chain links TRBV7-9 to TRBJ2-1; D is ambiguous. Germline CDR1 and CDR2: SEHNR and FQNEAQ (reference sequence). The V and J ends lost 5 bases and 7 bases respectively, with 18 bases between them. This CDR3 contains 15 residues. The CDR3 DNA sequence: TGTGCCAGCAGCGGGCTGGCGCAGAAGTGGAATGAGCAGTTCTTC. Residues: CASSGLAQKWNEQFF.

This clonotype has just a few counts. CDR3 amino acids: CSASPGSGSAKAQYF. The CDR3 DNA is TGCAGTGCTAGCCCGGGGAGCGGGTCCGCTAAAGCGCAGTATTTT. The chain uses TRBV20-1 and TRBJ2-3; the D gene is possibly TRBD2 (6 bases). CDR3 length: 15 residues. Trimming removed 3 bases at V and 10 bases at J, with 23 bases between. Germline values: CDR1 DFQATT, CDR2 SNEGSKA (reference sequence).

This clonotype was seen once. The chain has TRBV9 and TRBJ2-2; TRBD1 aligns across 7 bases. The V gene's germline CDR1 is SGDLS and CDR2 YYNGEE. The CDR3 spans 15 residues. V was pared by 3 bases and J by 4 bases, with 6 bases of the junction left unmatched. The DNA for the CDR3 is TGTGCCAGCAGCGAACGACAGGGCGGCACCGGGGAGCTGTTTTTT. This codes for CASSERQGGTGELFF.

The chain carries TRBV7-2 and TRBJ2-5; 8 nucleotides align to TRBD2. Germline V gives CDR1 SGHTA, CDR2 FQGNSA. There are 16 residues in the CDR3. The V and J ends lost 1 base and 1 base, in that order; junction bases with no gene match: 5. The CDR3 coding sequence is TGTGCCAGCAGCTTAGGTCCAGCGGGGGTCCAAGAGACCCAGTACTTC. The encoded protein is CASSLGPAGVQETQYF.

This rearrangement joins TRBV6-6 to TRBJ1-4; D perhaps matches TRBD1 (5 bases). The CDR3 runs 15 residues. The V and J ends lost 6 bases and 8 bases respectively, with 19 bases between them. Germline-derived CDR1 and CDR2 are MNHNY and SVGAGI (reference sequence). This CDR3 is CASRPRTGTEEKLFF. The CDR3 bases are TGTGCCAGCAGACCCCGTACCGGGACGGAAGAAAAACTGTTTTTT.

This clonotype showed up just a few times. The genes are TRBV25-1 and TRBJ1-1, with no clear D. The CDR3 has 12 amino acids. The germline V and J ends were trimmed by 9 bases and 0 bases, with 8 bases remaining between them. CDR1 is MGHDK, CDR2 SYGVNS, per germline. Here the CDR3 DNA reads TGTGCCAGTGCCTCGGTGAACACTGAAGCTTTCTTT. Residues: CASASVNTEAFF. Looking up the rest from reference TRBV25-1 and TRBJ1-1 gives the full variable domain: EADIYQTPRYLVIGTGKKITLECSQTMGHDKMYWYQQDPGMELHLIHYSYGVNSTEKGDLSSESTVSRIRTEHFPLTLESARPSHTSQYLCASASVNTEAFFGQGTRLTVV.